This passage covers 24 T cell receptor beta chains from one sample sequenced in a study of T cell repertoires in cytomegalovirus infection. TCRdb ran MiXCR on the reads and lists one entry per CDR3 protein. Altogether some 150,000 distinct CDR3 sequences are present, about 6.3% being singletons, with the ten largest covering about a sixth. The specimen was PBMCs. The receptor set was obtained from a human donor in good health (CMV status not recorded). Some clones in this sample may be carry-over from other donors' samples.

The CDR3 coding sequence is TGCAGCGTTGGGACAGGGCTTGTAGGGGAGCAGTACTTC. It translates to CSVGTGLVGEQYF. This chain links TRBV29-1 with TRBJ2-7; 8 bases map to TRBD1. The V and J ends lost 4 bases and 7 bases, in that order; junction bases with no gene match: 9. The CDR3 runs to 13 residues. Germline loops: CDR1 SQVTM, CDR2 ANQGSEA.

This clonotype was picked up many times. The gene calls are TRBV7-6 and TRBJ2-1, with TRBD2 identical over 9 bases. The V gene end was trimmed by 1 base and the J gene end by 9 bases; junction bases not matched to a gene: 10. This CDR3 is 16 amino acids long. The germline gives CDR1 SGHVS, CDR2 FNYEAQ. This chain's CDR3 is CASSLGVPSGVTEQFF. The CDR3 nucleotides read TGTGCCAGCAGCTTAGGGGTGCCTAGCGGGGTGACTGAGCAGTTCTTC.

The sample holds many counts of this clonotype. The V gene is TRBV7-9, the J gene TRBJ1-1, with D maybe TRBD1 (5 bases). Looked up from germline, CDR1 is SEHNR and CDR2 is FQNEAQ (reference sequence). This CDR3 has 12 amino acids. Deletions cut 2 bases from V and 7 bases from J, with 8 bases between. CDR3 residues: CASSLQGREAFF. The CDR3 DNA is TGTGCCAGCAGCTTACAGGGCCGTGAAGCTTTCTTT.

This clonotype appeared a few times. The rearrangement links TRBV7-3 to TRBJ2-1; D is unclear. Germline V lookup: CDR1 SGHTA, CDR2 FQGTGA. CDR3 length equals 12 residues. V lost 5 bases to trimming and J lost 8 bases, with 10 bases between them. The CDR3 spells CASSLSGHEQFF. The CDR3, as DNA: TGTGCCAGCAGCCTTTCCGGCCATGAGCAGTTCTTC.

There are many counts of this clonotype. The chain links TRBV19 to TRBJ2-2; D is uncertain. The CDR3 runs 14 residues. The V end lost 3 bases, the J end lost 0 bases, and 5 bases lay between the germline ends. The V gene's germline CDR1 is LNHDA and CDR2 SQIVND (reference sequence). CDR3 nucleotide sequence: TGTGCCAGTAGTATGCTGGCGAACACCGGGGAGCTGTTTTTT. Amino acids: CASSMLANTGELFF.

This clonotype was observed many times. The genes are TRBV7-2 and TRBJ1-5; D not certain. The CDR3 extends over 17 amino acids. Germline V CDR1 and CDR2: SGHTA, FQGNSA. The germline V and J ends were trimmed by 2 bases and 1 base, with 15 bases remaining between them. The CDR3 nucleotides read TGTGCCAGCAGCTTATTTTGGGCAAATCCCAGCAATCAGCCCCAGCATTTT. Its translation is CASSLFWANPSNQPQHF.

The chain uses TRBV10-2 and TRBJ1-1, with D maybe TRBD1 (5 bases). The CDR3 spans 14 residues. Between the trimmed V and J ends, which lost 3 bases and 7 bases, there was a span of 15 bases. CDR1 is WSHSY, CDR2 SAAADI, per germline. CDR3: CASSDVGDELEAFF. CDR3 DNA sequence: TGCGCCAGCAGTGACGTTGGGGACGAACTTGAAGCTTTCTTT.

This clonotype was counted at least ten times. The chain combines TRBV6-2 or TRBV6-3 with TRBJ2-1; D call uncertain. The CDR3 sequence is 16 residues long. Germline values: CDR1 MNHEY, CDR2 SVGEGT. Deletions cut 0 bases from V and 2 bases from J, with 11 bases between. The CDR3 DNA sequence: TGTGCCAGCAGTTACTCGAGGCAGAAACCCTACAATGAGCAGTTCTTC. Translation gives CASSYSRQKPYNEQFF.

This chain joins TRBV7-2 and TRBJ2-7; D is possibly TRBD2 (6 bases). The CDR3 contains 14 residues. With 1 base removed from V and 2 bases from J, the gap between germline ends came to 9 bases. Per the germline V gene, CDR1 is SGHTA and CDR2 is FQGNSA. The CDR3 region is CASSLGAGPYEQYF. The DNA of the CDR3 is TGTGCCAGCAGCTTAGGGGCGGGACCCTACGAGCAGTACTTC.

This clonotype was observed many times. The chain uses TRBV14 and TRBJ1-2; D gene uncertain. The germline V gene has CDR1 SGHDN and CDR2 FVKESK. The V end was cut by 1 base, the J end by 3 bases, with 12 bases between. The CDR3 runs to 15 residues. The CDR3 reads CASSQGTSAHYGYTF. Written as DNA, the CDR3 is TGTGCCAGCAGCCAAGGGACCTCGGCTCACTATGGCTACACCTTC.

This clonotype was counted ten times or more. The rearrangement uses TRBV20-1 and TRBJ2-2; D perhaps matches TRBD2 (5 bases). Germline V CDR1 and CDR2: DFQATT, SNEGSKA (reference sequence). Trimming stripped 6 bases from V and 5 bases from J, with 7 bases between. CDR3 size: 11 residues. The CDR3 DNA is TGCAGTGCCCGGAGGACCGGGGAGCTGTTTTTT. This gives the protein CSARRTGELFF.

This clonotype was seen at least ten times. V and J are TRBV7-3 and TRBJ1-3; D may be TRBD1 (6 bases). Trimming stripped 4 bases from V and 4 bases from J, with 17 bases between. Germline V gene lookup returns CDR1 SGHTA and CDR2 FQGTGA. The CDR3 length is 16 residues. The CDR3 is CASSSKPGGEGNTIYF. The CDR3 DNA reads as TGTGCCAGCAGCTCAAAGCCCGGGGGCGAAGGAAACACCATATATTTT.

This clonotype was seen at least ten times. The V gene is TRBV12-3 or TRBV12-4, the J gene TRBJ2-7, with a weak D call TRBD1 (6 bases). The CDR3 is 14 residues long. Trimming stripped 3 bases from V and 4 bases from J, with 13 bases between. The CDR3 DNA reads TGTGCCAGCAGTTTCCAGGGGATGGAATACGAGCAGTACTTC. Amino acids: CASSFQGMEYEQYF.

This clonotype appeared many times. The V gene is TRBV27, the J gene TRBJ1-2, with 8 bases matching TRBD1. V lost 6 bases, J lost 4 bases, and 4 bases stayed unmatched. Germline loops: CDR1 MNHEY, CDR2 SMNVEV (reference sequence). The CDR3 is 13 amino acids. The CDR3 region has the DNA TGTGCCAGCAGCCCAGGGGGCCCCTATGGCTACACCTTC. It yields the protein CASSPGGPYGYTF.

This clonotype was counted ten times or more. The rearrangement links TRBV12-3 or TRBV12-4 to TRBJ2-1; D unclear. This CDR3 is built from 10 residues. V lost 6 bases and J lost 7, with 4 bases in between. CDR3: CASRTNEQFF. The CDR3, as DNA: TGTGCCAGCAGAACGAATGAGCAGTTCTTC.

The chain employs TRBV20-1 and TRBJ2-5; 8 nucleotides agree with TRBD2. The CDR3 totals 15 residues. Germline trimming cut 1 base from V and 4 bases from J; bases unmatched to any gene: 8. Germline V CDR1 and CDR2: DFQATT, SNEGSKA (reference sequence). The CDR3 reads CSARARLAFPETQYF. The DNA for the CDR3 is TGCAGTGCTAGAGCCCGACTAGCGTTCCCAGAGACCCAGTACTTC.

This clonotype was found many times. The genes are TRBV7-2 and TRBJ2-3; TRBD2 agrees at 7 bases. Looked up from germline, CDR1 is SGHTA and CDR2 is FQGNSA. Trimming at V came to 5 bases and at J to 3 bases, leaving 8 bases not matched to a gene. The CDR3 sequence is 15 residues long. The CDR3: CASSQLLAPTDTQYF. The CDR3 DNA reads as TGTGCCAGCAGCCAACTACTAGCGCCGACAGATACGCAGTATTTT.

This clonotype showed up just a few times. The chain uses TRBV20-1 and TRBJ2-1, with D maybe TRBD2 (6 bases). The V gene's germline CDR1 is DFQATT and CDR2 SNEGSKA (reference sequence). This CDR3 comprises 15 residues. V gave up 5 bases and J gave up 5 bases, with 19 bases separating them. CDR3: CSAPPVSSGNNEQFF. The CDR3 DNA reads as TGCAGTGCTCCCCCGGTGAGTAGCGGAAACAATGAGCAGTTCTTC.

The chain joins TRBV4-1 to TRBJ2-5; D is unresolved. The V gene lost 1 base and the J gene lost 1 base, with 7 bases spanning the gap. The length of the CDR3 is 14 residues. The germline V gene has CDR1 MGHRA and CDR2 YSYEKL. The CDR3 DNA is TGCGCCAGCAGCCAAGTTATCAGCCAAGAGACCCAGTACTTC. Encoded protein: CASSQVISQETQYF.

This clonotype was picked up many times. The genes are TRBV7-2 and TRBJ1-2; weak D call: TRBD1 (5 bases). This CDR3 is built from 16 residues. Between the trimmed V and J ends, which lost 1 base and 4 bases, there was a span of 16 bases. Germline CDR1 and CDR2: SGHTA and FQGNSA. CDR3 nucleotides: TGTGCCAGCAGCTTAGGTGCGGGACCCCTAAGCTATGGCTACACCTTC. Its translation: CASSLGAGPLSYGYTF.

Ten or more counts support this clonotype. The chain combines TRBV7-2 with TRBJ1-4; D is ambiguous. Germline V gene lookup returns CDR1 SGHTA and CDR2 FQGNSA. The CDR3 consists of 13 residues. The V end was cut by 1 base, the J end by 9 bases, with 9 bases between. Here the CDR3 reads CASSLDPGKKLFF. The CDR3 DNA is TGTGCCAGCAGCTTAGACCCGGGGAAAAAACTGTTTTTT. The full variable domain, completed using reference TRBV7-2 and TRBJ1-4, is GAGVSQSPSNKVTEKGKDVELRCDPISGHTALYWYRQSLGQGLEFLIYFQGNSAPDKSGLPSDRFSAERTGGSVSTLTIQRTQQEDSAVYLCASSLDPGKKLFFGSGTQLSVL.

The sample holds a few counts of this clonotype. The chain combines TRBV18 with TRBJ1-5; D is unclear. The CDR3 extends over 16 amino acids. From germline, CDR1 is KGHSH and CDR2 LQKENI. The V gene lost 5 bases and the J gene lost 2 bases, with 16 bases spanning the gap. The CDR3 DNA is TGTGCCAGCTCAGCCAGGAGGATGGGTGGCAATCAGCCCCAGCATTTT. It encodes CASSARRMGGNQPQHF.

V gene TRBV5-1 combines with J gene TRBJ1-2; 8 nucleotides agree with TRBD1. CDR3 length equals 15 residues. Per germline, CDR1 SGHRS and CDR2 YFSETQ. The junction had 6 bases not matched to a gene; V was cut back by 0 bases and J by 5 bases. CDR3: CASSLDVTGAYGYTF. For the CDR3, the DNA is TGCGCCAGCAGCTTGGATGTGACAGGGGCTTATGGCTACACCTTC. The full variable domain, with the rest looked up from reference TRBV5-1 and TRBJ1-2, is KAGVTQTPRYLIKTRGQQVTLSCSPISGHRSVSWYQQTPGQGLQFLFEYFSETQRNKGNFPGRFSGRQFSNSRSEMNVSTLELGDSALYLCASSLDVTGAYGYTFGSGTRLTVV.

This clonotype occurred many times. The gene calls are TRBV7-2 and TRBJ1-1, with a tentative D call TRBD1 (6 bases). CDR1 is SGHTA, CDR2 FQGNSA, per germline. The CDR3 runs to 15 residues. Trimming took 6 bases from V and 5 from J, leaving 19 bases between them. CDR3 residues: CASREHENRDTEAFF. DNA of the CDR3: TGTGCCAGCAGGGAACACGAAAACAGGGATACTGAAGCTTTCTTT.